The 8 T cell receptor beta chains below all came from one sample that was sequenced in a study of shared clonotypes between healthy human individuals. Some clones are missing from TCRdb's copy, which holds only in-frame ones; the method was immunoSEQ multiplex PCR. Among fewer than 850,000 clones listed, about 90% were seen once. Sequences were obtained from memory CD8+ T cells from PBMCs. Subset meaning: CD45RO+ cells pooled with CCR7-negative TemRA cells. The receptors stem from a man aged 18 to 35 in good health. Some clones in this sample may be carry-over from other donors' samples.

The chain has TRBV27 and TRBJ2-7; D is uncertain. The CDR3 has 12 amino acids. V was clipped by 3 bases and J by 3 bases, with 6 bases between them. The germline CDR1 and CDR2 sequences are MNHEY and SMNVEV (reference sequence). The CDR3 spells CASSFNRYEQYF. Here the CDR3 DNA reads TGTGCCAGCAGTTTTAACCGCTACGAGCAGTACTTC.

The V gene is TRBV6-5, the J gene TRBJ2-1, with 12 nucleotides matching TRBD2. Looked up from germline, CDR1 is MNHEY and CDR2 is SVGAGI. After removal of 2 bases from V and 7 bases from J, the junction contained 3 bases not matched to a gene. The CDR3 runs 15 residues. CDR3 sequence: CASSYNLAGGNEQFF. The CDR3 region has the DNA TGTGCCAGCAGTTACAACCTAGCGGGAGGGAATGAGCAGTTCTTC.

The chain uses TRBV7-9 and TRBJ2-5; D possibly corresponds to TRBD2 (6 bases). The CDR3 covers 16 residues. Germline CDR1 reads SEHNR; CDR2 reads FQNEAQ (reference sequence). V lost 1 base and J 0 bases, leaving 12 bases between the germline ends. The CDR3 spells CASSLGGLNHQETQYF. The CDR3 region has the DNA TGTGCCAGCAGCTTAGGCGGACTAAACCACCAAGAGACCCAGTACTTC.

The V and J genes are TRBV15 and TRBJ2-3; D ambiguous. The length of the CDR3 is 15 residues. The germline V gene has CDR1 LNHNV and CDR2 YYDKDF (reference sequence). V was clipped by 0 bases and J by 2 bases, with 9 bases between them. The CDR3 protein is CATSRDGGDTDTQYF. DNA for the CDR3: TGTGCCACCAGCAGAGATGGTGGGGACACAGATACGCAGTATTTT.

The rearrangement uses TRBV28 and TRBJ2-7; TRBD2 matches 9 bases. Germline values: CDR1 MDHEN, CDR2 SYDVKM. J was trimmed by 1 base and V by 6 bases; bases with no gene match: 7. This CDR3 is 15 amino acids long. CDR3 region: CASSLSGGKSYEQYF. Written as DNA, the CDR3 is TGTGCCAGCAGCCTAAGCGGGGGGAAATCCTACGAGCAGTACTTC.

The chain employs TRBV5-3 and TRBJ2-1; D uncertain. TRBV5-3 carries the ORF label, with uncertain function. This CDR3 spans 13 amino acids. The V and J ends lost 3 bases and 7 bases respectively, with 11 bases between them. The CDR3 nucleotides read TGTGCCAGAAGCTCGGAAGGGTGGAATGAGCAGTTCTTC. As protein: CARSSEGWNEQFF.

This clone was observed once. This likely reflects a read error, since a far larger clone is one base away. The chain employs TRBV9 and TRBJ2-7, with 10 bases aligning to TRBD1. CDR1 and CDR2 from the germline V gene are SGDLS and YYNGEE. The CDR3 sequence is 15 residues long. V dropped 3 bases and J dropped 0; count of bases not matched to a gene: 3. This CDR3 is CASSGGQGSSYEQYF. DNA of the CDR3: TGTGCCAGCAGCGGGGGACAGGGGAGCTCCTACGAGCAGTACTTC.

This clone was observed a handful of times. V and J are TRBV27 and TRBJ2-2; the D gene is possibly TRBD2 (6 bases). Trimming left V 5 bases short and J 2 bases short, with 21 bases between. Germline-derived CDR1 and CDR2 are MNHEY and SMNVEV (reference sequence). The CDR3 runs 18 residues. The CDR3 DNA reads TGTGCCAGCAGTCCCACCCGGGAGTCACTCGCCAACACCGGGGAGCTGTTTTTT. This codes for CASSPTRESLANTGELFF.